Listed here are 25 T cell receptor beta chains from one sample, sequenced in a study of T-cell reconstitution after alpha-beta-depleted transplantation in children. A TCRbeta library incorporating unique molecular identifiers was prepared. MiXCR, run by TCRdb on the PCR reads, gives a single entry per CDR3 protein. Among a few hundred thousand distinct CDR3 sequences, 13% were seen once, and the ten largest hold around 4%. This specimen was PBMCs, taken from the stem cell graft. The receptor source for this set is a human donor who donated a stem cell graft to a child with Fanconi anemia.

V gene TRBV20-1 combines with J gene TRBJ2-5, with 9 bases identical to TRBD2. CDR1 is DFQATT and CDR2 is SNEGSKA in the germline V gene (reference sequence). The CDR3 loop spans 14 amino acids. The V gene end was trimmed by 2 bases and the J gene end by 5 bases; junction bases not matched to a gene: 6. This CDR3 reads CSARLAGRMETQYF. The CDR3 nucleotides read TGCAGTGCTAGACTAGCGGGGCGCATGGAGACCCAGTACTTC.

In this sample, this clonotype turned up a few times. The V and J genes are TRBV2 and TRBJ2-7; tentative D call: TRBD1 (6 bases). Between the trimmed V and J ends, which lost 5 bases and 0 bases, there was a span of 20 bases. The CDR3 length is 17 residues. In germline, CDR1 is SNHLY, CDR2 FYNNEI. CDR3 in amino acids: CASSLQGKGFYSYEQYF. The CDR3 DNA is TGTGCCAGCAGTCTTCAGGGGAAGGGCTTCTACTCCTACGAGCAGTACTTC.

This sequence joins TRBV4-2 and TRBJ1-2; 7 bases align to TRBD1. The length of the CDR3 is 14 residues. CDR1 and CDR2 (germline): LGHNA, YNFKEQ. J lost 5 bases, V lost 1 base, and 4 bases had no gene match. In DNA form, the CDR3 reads TGTGCCAGCAGCCAAGGACAGGGTGGATATGGCTACACCTTC. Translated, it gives CASSQGQGGYGYTF.

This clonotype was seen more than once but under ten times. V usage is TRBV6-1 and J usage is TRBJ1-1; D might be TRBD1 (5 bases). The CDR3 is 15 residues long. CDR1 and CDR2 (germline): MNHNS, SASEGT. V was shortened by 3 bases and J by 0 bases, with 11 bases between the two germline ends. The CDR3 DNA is TGTGCCAGCAGTGAGGGACGGAACATGAACACTGAAGCTTTCTTT. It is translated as CASSEGRNMNTEAFF.

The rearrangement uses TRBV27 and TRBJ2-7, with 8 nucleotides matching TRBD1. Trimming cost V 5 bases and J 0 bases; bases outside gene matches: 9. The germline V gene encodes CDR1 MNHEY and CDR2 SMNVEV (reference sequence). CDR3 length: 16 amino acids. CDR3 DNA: TGTGCCAGCAGTCCCTCGGGACAGGCTATCTCCTACGAGCAGTACGTC. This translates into CASSPSGQAISYEQYV.

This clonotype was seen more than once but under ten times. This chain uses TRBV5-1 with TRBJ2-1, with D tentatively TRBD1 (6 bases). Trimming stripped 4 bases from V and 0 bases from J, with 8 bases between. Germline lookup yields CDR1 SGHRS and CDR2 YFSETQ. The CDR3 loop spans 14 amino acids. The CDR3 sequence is CASSRDTSYNEQFF. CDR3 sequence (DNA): TGCGCCAGCAGCCGGGACACCTCCTACAATGAGCAGTTCTTC. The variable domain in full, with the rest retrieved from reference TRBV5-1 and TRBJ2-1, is KAGVTQTPRYLIKTRGQQVTLSCSPISGHRSVSWYQQTPGQGLQFLFEYFSETQRNKGNFPGRFSGRQFSNSRSEMNVSTLELGDSALYLCASSRDTSYNEQFFGPGTRLTVL.

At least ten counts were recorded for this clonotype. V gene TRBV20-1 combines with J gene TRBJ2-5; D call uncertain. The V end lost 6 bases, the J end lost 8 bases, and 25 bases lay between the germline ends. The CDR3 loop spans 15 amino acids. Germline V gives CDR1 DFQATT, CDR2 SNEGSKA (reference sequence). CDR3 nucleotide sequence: TGCAGTGCCCTCGGACCCGGGCCCGGTGGTGATACCCAGTACTTC. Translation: CSALGPGPGGDTQYF.

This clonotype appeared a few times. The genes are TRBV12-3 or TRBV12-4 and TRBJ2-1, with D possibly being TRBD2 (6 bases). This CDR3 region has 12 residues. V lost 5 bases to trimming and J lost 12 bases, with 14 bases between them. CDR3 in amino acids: CASSPPDYSQFF. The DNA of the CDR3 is TGTGCCAGCAGTCCCCCGGACTATTCGCAGTTCTTC.

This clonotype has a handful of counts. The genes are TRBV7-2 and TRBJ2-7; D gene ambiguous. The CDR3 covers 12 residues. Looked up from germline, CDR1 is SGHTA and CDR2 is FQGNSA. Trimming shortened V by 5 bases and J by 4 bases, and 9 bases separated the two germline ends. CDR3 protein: CASSGRRYEQYF. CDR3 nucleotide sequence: TGTGCCAGCAGCGGCCGTCGGTACGAGCAGTACTTC.

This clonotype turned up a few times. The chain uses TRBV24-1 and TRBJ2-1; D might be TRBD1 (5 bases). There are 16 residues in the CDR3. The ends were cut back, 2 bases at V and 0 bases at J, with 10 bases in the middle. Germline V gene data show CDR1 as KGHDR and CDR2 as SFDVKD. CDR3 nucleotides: TGTGCCACCAGTGATTCCCAGGGCGGCTCCTACAATGAGCAGTTCTTC. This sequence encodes CATSDSQGGSYNEQFF.

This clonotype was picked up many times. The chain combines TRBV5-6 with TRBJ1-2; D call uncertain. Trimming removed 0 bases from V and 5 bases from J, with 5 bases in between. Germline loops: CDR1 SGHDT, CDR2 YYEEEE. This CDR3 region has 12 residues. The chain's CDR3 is CASSLAEYGYTF. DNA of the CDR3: TGTGCCAGCAGCTTGGCCGAATATGGCTACACCTTC.

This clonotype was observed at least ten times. The CDR3 nucleotides are TGTGCCAGCAGTCCCCCATCCATGGGGACAGATACGCAGTATTTT. Amino acid sequence: CASSPPSMGTDTQYF. The V call is TRBV2, the J call TRBJ2-3; no definite D call. Trimming cost V 5 bases and J 3 bases, with 15 bases left between them. The CDR3 covers 15 residues. Germline V lookup: CDR1 SNHLY, CDR2 FYNNEI.

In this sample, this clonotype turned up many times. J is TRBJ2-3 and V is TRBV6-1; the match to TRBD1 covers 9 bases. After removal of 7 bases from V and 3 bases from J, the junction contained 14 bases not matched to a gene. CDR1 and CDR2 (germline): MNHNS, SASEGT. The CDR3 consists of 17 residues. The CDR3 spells CASKGAPGTGTTDTQYF. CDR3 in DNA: TGTGCCAGCAAAGGGGCCCCCGGGACAGGGACAACAGATACGCAGTATTTT.

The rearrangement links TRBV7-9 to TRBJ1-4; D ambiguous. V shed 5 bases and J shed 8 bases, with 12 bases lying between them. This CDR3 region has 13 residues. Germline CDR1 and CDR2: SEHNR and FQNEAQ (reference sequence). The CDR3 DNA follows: TGTGCCAGCAGCCGTGGTTCCACGGAAAAACTGTTTTTT. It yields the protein CASSRGSTEKLFF.

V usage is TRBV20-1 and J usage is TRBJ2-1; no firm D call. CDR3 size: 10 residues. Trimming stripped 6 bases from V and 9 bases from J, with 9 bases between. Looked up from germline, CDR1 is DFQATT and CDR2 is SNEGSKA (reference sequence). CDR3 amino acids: CSAPRGEQFF. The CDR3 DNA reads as TGCAGTGCGCCGCGTGGTGAGCAGTTCTTC.

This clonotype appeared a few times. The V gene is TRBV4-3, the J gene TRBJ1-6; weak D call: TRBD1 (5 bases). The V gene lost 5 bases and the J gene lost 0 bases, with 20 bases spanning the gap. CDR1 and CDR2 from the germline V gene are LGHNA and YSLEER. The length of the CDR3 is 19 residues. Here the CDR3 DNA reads TGCGCCAGCAGCTCCAGGTGGGCACGGGGGAGCTCCTATAATTCACCCCTCCACTTT. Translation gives CASSSRWARGSSYNSPLHF.

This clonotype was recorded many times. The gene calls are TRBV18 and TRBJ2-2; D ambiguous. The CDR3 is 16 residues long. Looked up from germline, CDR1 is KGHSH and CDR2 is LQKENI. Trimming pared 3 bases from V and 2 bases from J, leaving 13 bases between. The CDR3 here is CASSPVAAVNTGELFF. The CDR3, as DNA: TGTGCCAGCTCACCCGTGGCGGCAGTTAACACCGGGGAGCTGTTTTTT.

The DNA for the CDR3 is TGTGCCAGCAGTAGGGACAGGGTGAGGGTGACCACTGAAGCTTTCTTT. This codes for CASSRDRVRVTTEAFF. The J gene is TRBJ1-1, the V gene TRBV5-5, with 9 bases fitting TRBD1. Germline values: CDR1 SGHKS, CDR2 YYEKEE (reference sequence). The CDR3 extends over 16 amino acids. V lost 5 bases to trimming and J lost 4 bases; unmatched junction nucleotides: 12. The full variable domain, completed using reference TRBV5-5 and TRBJ1-1, is DAGVTQSPTHLIKTRGQQVTLRCSPISGHKSVSWYQQVLGQGPQFIFQYYEKEERGRGNFPDRFSARQFPNYSSELNVNALLLGDSALYLCASSRDRVRVTTEAFFGQGTRLTVV.

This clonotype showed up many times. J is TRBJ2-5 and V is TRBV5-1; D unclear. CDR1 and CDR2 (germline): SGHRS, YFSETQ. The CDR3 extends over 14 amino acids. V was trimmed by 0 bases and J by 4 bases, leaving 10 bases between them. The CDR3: CASSLEPPTETQYF. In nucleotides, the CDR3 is TGCGCCAGCAGCTTGGAACCCCCCACAGAGACCCAGTACTTC.

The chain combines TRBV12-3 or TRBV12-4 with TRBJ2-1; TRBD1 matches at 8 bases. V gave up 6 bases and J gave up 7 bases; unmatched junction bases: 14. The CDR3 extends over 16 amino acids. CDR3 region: CASRPNQGAGFNEQFF. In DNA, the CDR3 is TGTGCCAGCAGACCAAATCAGGGGGCAGGGTTTAATGAGCAGTTCTTC.

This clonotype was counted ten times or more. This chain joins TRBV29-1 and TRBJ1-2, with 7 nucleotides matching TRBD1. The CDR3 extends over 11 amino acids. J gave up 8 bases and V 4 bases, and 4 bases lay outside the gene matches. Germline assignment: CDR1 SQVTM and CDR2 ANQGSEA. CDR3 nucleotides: TGCAGCGTTGGGCAGGGGGGCGGCTACACCTTC. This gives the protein CSVGQGGGYTF.

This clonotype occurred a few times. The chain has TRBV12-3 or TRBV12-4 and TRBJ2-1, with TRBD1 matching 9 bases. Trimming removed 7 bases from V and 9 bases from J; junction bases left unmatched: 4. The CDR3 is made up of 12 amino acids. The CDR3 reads CASTMTGGEQFF. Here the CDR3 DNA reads TGTGCCAGCACCATGACAGGGGGTGAGCAGTTCTTC.

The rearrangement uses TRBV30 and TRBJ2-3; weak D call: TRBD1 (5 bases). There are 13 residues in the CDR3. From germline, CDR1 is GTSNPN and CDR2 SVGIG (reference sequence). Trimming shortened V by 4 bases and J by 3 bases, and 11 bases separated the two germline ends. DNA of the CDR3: TGTGCCTGGACGGTAAAGGGGACAGATACGCAGTATTTT. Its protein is CAWTVKGTDTQYF. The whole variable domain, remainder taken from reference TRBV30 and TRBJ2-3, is SQTIHQWPATLVQPVGSPLSLECTVEGTSNPNLYWYRQAAGRGLQLLFYSVGIGQISSEVPQNLSASRPQDRQFILSSKKLLLSDSGFYLCAWTVKGTDTQYFGPGTRLTVL.

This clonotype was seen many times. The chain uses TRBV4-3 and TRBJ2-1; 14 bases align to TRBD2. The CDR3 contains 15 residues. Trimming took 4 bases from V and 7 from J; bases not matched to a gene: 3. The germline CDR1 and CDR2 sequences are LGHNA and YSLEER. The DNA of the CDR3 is TGCGCCAGCAGCCCCGGACTAGCGGGGGGAAATGAGCAGTTCTTC. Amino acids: CASSPGLAGGNEQFF.

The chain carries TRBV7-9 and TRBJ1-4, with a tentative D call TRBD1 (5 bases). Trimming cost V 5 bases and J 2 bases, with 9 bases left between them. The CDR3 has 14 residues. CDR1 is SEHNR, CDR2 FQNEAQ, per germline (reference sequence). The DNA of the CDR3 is TGTGCCAGCAGCAGCGAGGGGACTAATGAAAAACTGTTTTTT. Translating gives CASSSEGTNEKLFF.